The present entry profiles one T cell receptor (beta chain) with its context. Unfractionated whole blood was the source of the extracted total RNA. Germline V CDR1 and CDR2: DFQATT, SNEGSKA (reference sequence). There are 15 residues in the CDR3. With 4 bases removed from V and 6 bases from J, the gap between germline ends came to 20 bases. The data were taken from a study of human T cells and chemical hapten exposure. TCRdb redid the calling of the 5' RACE reads with MiXCR, one entry per CDR3 protein. The sample records 110,000 or so distinct CDR3 sequences, roughly 19% being singletons. The chain couples TRBV20-1 to TRBJ2-3, with TRBD2 as a possible D gene (5 bases). This sequence was found in a human donor in good health. The CDR3 spells CSANYLASAHDTQYF. DNA for the CDR3: TGCAGTGCTAACTATCTAGCATCCGCTCACGATACGCAGTATTTT.